A single sample is the source of the 9 T cell receptor beta chains below, sequenced in a study of cytomegalovirus exposure and HLA in healthy donors. PCR amplification relied on 60 Vbeta primers (plus 13 Jbeta primers). Some clones are missing from TCRdb's copy, which holds only in-frame ones; the method was immunoSEQ multiplex PCR. The sample includes 150,000 to 200,000 clones, 75% seen only once; the top ten take around 4.6%. The sample taken for sequencing was PBMCs. All receptors come from a male donor in good health and CMV-seronegative.

The chain recombines TRBV6-1 with TRBJ2-7; weak D call: TRBD1 (5 bases). Deletions cut 5 bases from V and 1 base from J, with 9 bases between. Germline CDR1 MNHNS, CDR2 SASEGT. The CDR3 runs to 13 residues. Here the CDR3 reads CASSWGRSYEQYF. The CDR3 coding sequence is TGTGCCAGCAGTTGGGGCCGTTCCTACGAGCAGTACTTC.

This chain links TRBV6-5 with TRBJ1-1; D possibly corresponds to TRBD1 (5 bases). The CDR3 runs to 15 residues. Trimming left V 0 bases short and J 0 bases short, with 8 bases between. The V gene's germline CDR1 is MNHEY and CDR2 SVGAGI. The CDR3 protein is CASSYSDTMNTEAFF. The CDR3 nucleotides read TGTGCCAGCAGTTACTCGGACACTATGAACACTGAAGCTTTCTTT.

This rearrangement joins TRBV30 to TRBJ1-3, with no clear D. CDR3 size: 15 residues. Per the germline V gene, CDR1 is GTSNPN and CDR2 is SVGIG (reference sequence). V was pared by 1 base and J by 4 bases, with 14 bases between. CDR3 coding DNA: TGTGCCTGGAGTGCCCCAAACAGTTACGGAAACACCATATATTTT. This sequence encodes CAWSAPNSYGNTIYF.

J is TRBJ2-1 and V is TRBV7-9, with 7 positions matching TRBD2. Unmatched junction bases numbered 13, after V lost 1 base and J lost 1 base. In germline, CDR1 is SEHNR, CDR2 FQNEAQ (reference sequence). The CDR3 is 19 amino acids. CDR3 amino acids: CASSLELAWGSRSYNEQFF. The CDR3 nucleotides are TGTGCCAGCAGCTTAGAACTAGCGTGGGGTTCTAGGTCCTACAATGAGCAGTTCTTC.

The CDR3, as DNA: TGTGCCAGCAGCTGGGGCGGCCGTGGCTACACCTTC. Translation: CASSWGGRGYTF. V is TRBV13 and J is TRBJ1-2, with D maybe TRBD1 (5 bases). From germline, CDR1 is PRHDT and CDR2 FYEKMQ (reference sequence). CDR3 size: 12 residues. Trimming took off 4 bases at V and 7 bases at J, with 10 bases between the two ends.

This clone showed up just a few times. The V gene is TRBV7-9, the J gene TRBJ2-7; 8 nucleotides align to TRBD1. Germline lookup yields CDR1 SEHNR and CDR2 FQNEAQ (reference sequence). The CDR3 contains 18 residues. The V and J ends lost 4 bases and 4 bases, in that order; junction bases with no gene match: 18. CDR3 loop: CASSSTLARAGGEYEQYF. The CDR3 DNA is TGTGCCAGCAGCTCAACGCTCGCCCGGGCAGGGGGCGAGTACGAGCAGTACTTC.

The chain employs TRBV15 and TRBJ2-7, with 10 bases that match TRBD2. V shed 0 bases, J shed 7 bases, and the junction held 9 bases outside the gene matches. CDR1 is LNHNV, CDR2 YYDKDF, per germline (reference sequence). The CDR3 is 16 residues long. CDR3 DNA sequence: TGTGCCACCAGCAGAGATAGAGTAGCGGGAGGAGGAGAGCAGTACTTC. Amino acid sequence: CATSRDRVAGGGEQYF.

The V gene is TRBV7-9, the J gene TRBJ2-7; D call uncertain. V was clipped by 4 bases and J by 9 bases, with 10 bases between them. The CDR3 spans 11 residues. Germline CDR1 SEHNR, CDR2 FQNEAQ (reference sequence). In nucleotides, the CDR3 is TGTGCCAGCAGCTCCCAGAGGTGGCAGTACTTC. Its protein is CASSSQRWQYF.

J is TRBJ2-7 and V is TRBV6-5; 9 bases map to TRBD1. The length of the CDR3 is 16 residues. Germline-derived CDR1 and CDR2 are MNHEY and SVGAGI. V gave up 4 bases and J gave up 3 bases; unmatched junction bases: 10. As DNA, the CDR3 is TGTGCCAGCAGTTCGGGTCCGGGACAGGGCTTCTACGAGCAGTACTTC. Translating it yields CASSSGPGQGFYEQYF.